This is a list of T cell receptor beta chains from one sample in a study of beta chain features in type 1 diabetes. The protocol was immunoSEQ multiplex PCR, while the TCRdb copy is restricted to in-frame clones and leaves out a portion. Among 600,000 or so clones listed, more than 13% were seen once. The sample taken for sequencing was naive CD4+ T cells from blood. These TCRs come from a man aged 18 to 30 with type 1 diabetes. Each CDR3 is given with its conserved first and last residue. The D gene is left open where the match is weak. For some rows the clone size is stated as once, few or many, or as a class when expanded; others skip it.

size: few; V: TRBV18; J: TRBJ2-1; D: -; length: 17; DNA: TGTGCCAGCTCACCACCCTACGGGGGAGGAGGTTACAATGAGCAGTTCTTC; CDR3: CASSPPYGGGGYNEQFF
size: few; V: TRBV6-5; J: TRBJ2-1; D: TRBD2; length: 13; DNA: TGTGCCAGCACTCCTAGCGGGAGCAATGAGCAGTTCTTC; CDR3: CASTPSGSNEQFF
size: -; V: TRBV28; J: TRBJ2-7; D: -; length: 15; DNA: TGTGCCAGCAGTTCCGTGGCCGGACACTCCTACGAGCAGTACTTC; CDR3: CASSSVAGHSYEQYF
size: few; V: TRBV6-4; J: TRBJ2-1; D: TRBD2; length: 19; DNA: TGTGCCAGCAGCCCCGCCAGGGCTAGCGGGATGAGCTCCTACAATGAGCAGTTCTTC; CDR3: CASSPARASGMSSYNEQFF
size: few; V: TRBV15; J: TRBJ2-4; D: -; length: 15; DNA: TGTGCCACCGCGAACGGGGAGACGGCCAAAAACATTCAGTACTTC; CDR3: CATANGETAKNIQYF
size: few; V: TRBV5-1; J: TRBJ1-1; D: -; length: 14; DNA: TGCGCCAGCAGCCAGAACAGGCAAGGGGCTGAAGCTTTCTTT; CDR3: CASSQNRQGAEAFF
size: -; V: TRBV5-7; J: TRBJ2-5; D: TRBD1; length: 16; DNA: TGTGCCAGCAGCTTCCGGGACAGGGGGACCATTGGGACCCAGTACTTC; CDR3: CASSFRDRGTIGTQYF
size: -; V: TRBV7-2; J: TRBJ1-5; D: -; length: 13; DNA: TGTGCCAGCAGCTTAAGACTCAATCAGCCCCAGCATTTT; CDR3: CASSLRLNQPQHF
size: -; V: TRBV5-1; J: TRBJ2-1; D: -; length: 14; DNA: TGCGCCAGCAGCTACGGACAGTCCTACAATGAGCAGTTCTTC; CDR3: CASSYGQSYNEQFF
size: -; V: TRBV27; J: TRBJ2-2; D: -; length: 14; DNA: TGTGCCAGCAGCCCGACTAGAGACACCGGGGAGCTGTTTTTT; CDR3: CASSPTRDTGELFF
size: few; V: TRBV5-6; J: TRBJ2-3; D: -; length: 16; DNA: TGTGCCAGCAGACCACCAGGGCTGGTTTTCACAGATACGCAGTATTTT; CDR3: CASRPPGLVFTDTQYF
size: -; V: TRBV5-1; J: TRBJ1-1; D: TRBD1; length: 15; DNA: TGCGCCAGCAGCTCTTCGGCGACAGGGGACACTGAAGCTTTCTTT; CDR3: CASSSSATGDTEAFF
size: few; V: TRBV30; J: TRBJ1-2; D: -; length: 12; DNA: TGTGCCTCACTACCTACCCCGAGTAGCTACACCTTC; CDR3: CASLPTPSSYTF
size: -; V: TRBV7-9; J: TRBJ1-1; D: -; length: 15; DNA: TGTGCCAGCAGCTTAGACACCCTGATGAACACTGAAGCTTTCTTT; CDR3: CASSLDTLMNTEAFF
size: few; V: TRBV18; J: TRBJ1-2; D: TRBD1; length: 13; DNA: TGTGCCAGCTCACCGGACAGGGGCTATGGCTACACCTTC; CDR3: CASSPDRGYGYTF
size: -; V: TRBV6-5; J: TRBJ1-1; D: -; length: 13; DNA: TGTGCCAGCAGTTACTCTGGAGGCACTGAAGCTTTCTTT; CDR3: CASSYSGGTEAFF
size: few; V: TRBV7-9; J: TRBJ1-3; D: -; length: 15; DNA: TGTGCCAGCAGCACCACGGCTGCCTCTGGAAACACCATATATTTT; CDR3: CASSTTAASGNTIYF
size: few; V: TRBV7-2; J: TRBJ2-7; D: -; length: 14; DNA: TGTGCCAGCAGAGTGGGGATGGGCTCCTACGAGCAGTACTTC; CDR3: CASRVGMGSYEQYF
size: -; V: TRBV7-3; J: TRBJ1-2; D: TRBD1; length: 13; DNA: TGTGCCAGCAGCTTCGGGACAGGCTATGGCTACACCTTC; CDR3: CASSFGTGYGYTF
size: few; V: TRBV2; J: TRBJ2-3; D: -; length: 14; DNA: TGTGCCAGCATAGACGCGACAGTCACAGATACGCAGTATTTT; CDR3: CASIDATVTDTQYF
size: -; V: TRBV19; J: TRBJ2-3; D: -; length: 15; DNA: TGTGCCAGTAGCTCGCCTATGGGGCGCACAGATACGCAGTATTTT; CDR3: CASSSPMGRTDTQYF
size: -; V: TRBV4-1; J: TRBJ2-1; D: TRBD2; length: 20; DNA: TGCGCCAGCAGCCAACCCAGGGCTAGCGGGAGGCCCAGCTCCTACAATGAGCAGTTCTTC; CDR3: CASSQPRASGRPSSYNEQFF
size: -; V: TRBV30; J: TRBJ1-1; D: -; length: 12; DNA: TGTGCCTGGAGTGTACTGGTCAGTGAAGCTTTCTTT; CDR3: CAWSVLVSEAFF
size: few; V: TRBV6-5; J: TRBJ2-7; D: TRBD1; length: 14; DNA: TGTGCCAGCAGTTACCACAGGGGGAAATACGAGCAGTACTTC; CDR3: CASSYHRGKYEQYF
size: -; V: TRBV18; J: TRBJ1-4; D: TRBD1; length: 15; DNA: TGTGCCAGCTCCCCGGTGGGACAGGAGTATGAAAAACTGTTTTTT; CDR3: CASSPVGQEYEKLFF
size: few; V: TRBV29-1; J: TRBJ2-1; D: -; length: 14; DNA: TGCAGCGGATGGGACCTAAGCTCCTACAATGAGCAGTTCTTC; CDR3: CSGWDLSSYNEQFF
size: few; V: TRBV30; J: TRBJ2-2; D: -; length: 16; DNA: TGTGCCTGGAGGTCTATGCTAGTACTTAACACCGGGGAGCTGTTTTTT; CDR3: CAWRSMLVLNTGELFF
size: few; V: TRBV6-6; J: TRBJ2-1; D: -; length: 14; DNA: TGTGCCAGCACTCAGGGGCTCTCCTACAATGAGCAGTTCTTC; CDR3: CASTQGLSYNEQFF
size: -; V: TRBV18; J: TRBJ2-5; D: TRBD1; length: 15; DNA: TGTGCCAGCTCACCGGGACAGGAGCAGGGGGAGACCCAGTACTTC; CDR3: CASSPGQEQGETQYF
size: -; V: TRBV9; J: TRBJ1-4; D: -; length: 15; DNA: TGTGCCAGCAGCTCCCGCGGGGTGCCAGGGGAAAAACTGTTTTTT; CDR3: CASSSRGVPGEKLFF
size: -; V: TRBV7-2; J: TRBJ1-6; D: -; length: 15; DNA: TGTGCCAGCAGCTTCGACGGGGGTTTGGAATCACCCCTCCACTTT; CDR3: CASSFDGGLESPLHF
size: -; V: TRBV11-2; J: TRBJ1-1; D: -; length: 13; DNA: TGTGCCAGCAGCTTAAGACGGGGCACTGAAGCTTTCTTT; CDR3: CASSLRRGTEAFF
size: few; V: TRBV6-1; J: TRBJ2-5; D: TRBD2; length: 15; DNA: TGTGCCAGCAGTGAAAGCGGGAGGGCGCGGGAGACCCAGTACTTC; CDR3: CASSESGRARETQYF
size: -; V: TRBV27; J: TRBJ2-2; D: TRBD1; length: 15; DNA: TGTGCCAGTTCGGGACAGGGGTTCCCCACCGGGGAGCTGTTTTTT; CDR3: CASSGQGFPTGELFF
size: -; V: TRBV27; J: TRBJ2-1; D: -; length: 14; DNA: TGTGCCAGCAGTTTATTGCGGGGTAGGAATGAGCAGTTCTTC; CDR3: CASSLLRGRNEQFF
size: few; V: TRBV30; J: TRBJ2-3; D: TRBD2; length: 15; DNA: TGTGCCTGGGGTCCCGGGACTAGGGGCACAGATACGCAGTATTTT; CDR3: CAWGPGTRGTDTQYF
size: few; V: TRBV7-9; J: TRBJ1-3; D: -; length: 13; DNA: TGTGCCAGCAGCTCTGACTCTGGAAACACCATATATTTT; CDR3: CASSSDSGNTIYF
size: -; V: TRBV6-5; J: TRBJ2-4; D: -; length: 15; DNA: TGTGCCAGCAGTTACTCGAGCACCATGGATGGCATTCAGTACTTC; CDR3: CASSYSSTMDGIQYF